The 26 T cell receptor beta chains below were found in one sample sequenced in a study of T cell repertoires in cytomegalovirus infection. TCRdb reanalysed the reads using MiXCR and keeps one entry per CDR3 protein. This table has about 770,000 distinct CDR3 sequences, approximately 32% appearing once. Their antigen targets remain unknown. The sequencing used cultured CD8+ T cells from PBMCs, collected from culture after CMV antigen stimulation. These receptor sequences come from a human donor in good health (CMV status not recorded). Some clones in this sample may be carry-over from other donors' samples.

There are a few counts of this clonotype. The rearrangement links TRBV4-1 to TRBJ2-1, with no clear D. The CDR3 runs 16 residues. V was cut by 1 base and J by 9 bases, with 19 bases left in between. CDR1 is MGHRA and CDR2 is YSYEKL in the germline V gene. This CDR3 is CASSQGPISAGGEQFF. DNA of the CDR3: TGCGCCAGCAGCCAAGGACCGATCAGCGCTGGTGGTGAGCAGTTCTTC.

Of note for this clonotype: At one boundary the junction diverges from the germline segment, which might be a read error. V and J are TRBV6-2 or TRBV6-3 and TRBJ1-6; the D is unclear. The V gene's germline CDR1 is MNHEY and CDR2 SVGEGT. This CDR3 region has 15 residues. In DNA, the CDR3 is TGTGTCAGCACGTCAGGTCCGCCTATGGATTCACCCCTCCACTTT. Translation gives CVSTSGPPMDSPLHF.

This rearrangement joins TRBV7-9 to TRBJ2-7; D is possibly TRBD2 (6 bases). The CDR3 extends over 13 amino acids. V dropped 2 bases and J dropped 3 bases, with 8 bases sitting between them. Per germline, CDR1 SEHNR and CDR2 FQNEAQ (reference sequence). The CDR3 nucleotides read TGTGCCAGCAGCTTAACTAGCTACTACGAGCAGTACTTC. Translating it yields CASSLTSYYEQYF.

The rearrangement joins TRBV6-4 to TRBJ2-7; D is unresolved. The CDR3 sequence is 13 residues long. Per germline, CDR1 MRHNA and CDR2 SNTAGT. V was shortened by 4 bases and J by 3 bases, with 10 bases between the two germline ends. In DNA, the CDR3 is TGTGCCAGCAGTGTCTTCCCCAACTACGAGCAGTACTTC. It specifies CASSVFPNYEQYF.

V and J are TRBV5-1 and TRBJ2-7; the D gene could be TRBD1 or TRBD2 (5 bases each). This CDR3 comprises 14 residues. Germline V lookup: CDR1 SGHRS, CDR2 YFSETQ. Trimming left V 4 bases short and J 1 base short, with 12 bases between. The CDR3 spells CASSGDGGSYEQYF. In nucleotides, the CDR3 is TGCGCCAGCAGCGGGGACGGAGGATCCTACGAGCAGTACTTC. The complete variable domain, with remaining parts taken from reference TRBV5-1 and TRBJ2-7, reads KAGVTQTPRYLIKTRGQQVTLSCSPISGHRSVSWYQQTPGQGLQFLFEYFSETQRNKGNFPGRFSGRQFSNSRSEMNVSTLELGDSALYLCASSGDGGSYEQYFGPGTRLTVT.

In its sample, this clonotype was seen many times. The chain is built from TRBV28 and TRBJ2-7, with D possibly matching TRBD2 (5 bases). This CDR3 has 14 residues. Per germline, CDR1 MDHEN and CDR2 SYDVKM. Trimming cost V 8 bases and J 7 bases, with 21 bases left between them. The CDR3 DNA follows: TGTGCCAGCTCCCCCCTAATAGGGCCGGGAGAGCAGTACGTC. Translated, it gives CASSPLIGPGEQYV.

V is TRBV2 and J is TRBJ1-5; tentatively, D is TRBD1 (5 bases). The V end was cut by 6 bases, the J end by 2 bases, with 14 bases between. The CDR3 contains 15 residues. The germline gives CDR1 SNHLY, CDR2 FYNNEI. The CDR3: CASREIPGGNQPQHF. The CDR3 DNA reads as TGTGCCAGCAGGGAGATACCGGGGGGCAATCAGCCCCAGCATTTT. The complete variable domain, with remaining parts taken from reference TRBV2 and TRBJ1-5, reads EPEVTQTPSHQVTQMGQEVILRCVPISNHLYFYWYRQILGQKVEFLVSFYNNEISEKSEIFDDQFSVERPDGSNFTLKIRSTKLEDSAMYFCASREIPGGNQPQHFGDGTRLSIL.

The chain carries TRBV24-1 and TRBJ2-1, with D perhaps matching TRBD1 or TRBD2 (5 bases each). Germline V lookup: CDR1 KGHDR, CDR2 SFDVKD. The CDR3 length is 11 residues. The V and J ends lost 6 bases and 10 bases respectively, with 9 bases between them. This chain's CDR3 is CATSRRDEQFF. The CDR3 bases are TGTGCCACCAGTCGCCGGGACGAGCAGTTCTTC.

This clonotype was seen many times. V gene TRBV7-6 combines with J gene TRBJ2-3, with D possibly TRBD2 on 6 matching bases. Trimming removed 6 bases from V and 5 bases from J, with 18 bases in between. Germline CDR1 is SGHVS and CDR2 is FNYEAQ. This CDR3 is 15 amino acids long. The CDR3 DNA sequence: TGTGCCAGCAGTCCGGGACTCACCGTCGGAGATACGCAGTATTTT. Translated, it gives CASSPGLTVGDTQYF.

This sequence joins TRBV3-1 and TRBJ2-2, with D possibly matching TRBD2 (6 bases). The CDR3 consists of 17 residues. Trimming left V 0 bases short and J 2 bases short, with 13 bases between. The germline V gene has CDR1 LGHDT and CDR2 YNNKEL (reference sequence). The CDR3 nucleotides read TGTGCCAGCAGCCAAGAGGGGGGAGGCAGAAACACCGGGGAGCTGTTTTTT. Translation: CASSQEGGGRNTGELFF.

The chain carries TRBV19 and TRBJ1-1; D is perhaps TRBD1 (5 bases). Per germline, CDR1 LNHDA and CDR2 SQIVND (reference sequence). The V gene lost 3 bases and the J gene lost 4 bases, with 12 bases spanning the gap. The CDR3 has 14 amino acids. DNA for the CDR3: TGTGCCAGTAGTATCGCAGGCGGGGGCACTGAAGCTTTCTTT. Translation: CASSIAGGGTEAFF. The whole variable domain, filled in from reference TRBV19 and TRBJ1-1, reads DGGITQSPKYLFRKEGQNVTLSCEQNLNHDAMYWYRQDPGQGLRLIYYSQIVNDFQKGDIAEGYSVSREKKESFPLTVTSAQKNPTAFYLCASSIAGGGTEAFFGQGTRLTVV.

This clonotype was recorded many times. V usage is TRBV6-6 and J usage is TRBJ2-7; D assignment may be TRBD1 or TRBD2 (5 bases each). Deletions cut 2 bases from V and 0 bases from J, with 17 bases between. This CDR3 has 17 residues. Germline CDR1 is MNHNY and CDR2 is SVGAGI (reference sequence). The CDR3 region is CASSYLYGTETSYEQYF. In DNA form, the CDR3 reads TGTGCCAGCAGTTACCTTTATGGGACGGAGACCTCCTACGAGCAGTACTTC.

This clonotype was recorded many times. The chain couples TRBV12-3 or TRBV12-4 to TRBJ1-1, with 7 bases that match TRBD1. CDR3 length: 12 amino acids. The V and J ends lost 5 bases and 5 bases, in that order; junction bases with no gene match: 2. CDR3 sequence reads: CASSPTGTEAFF. CDR3 in DNA: TGTGCCAGCAGTCCGACAGGGACTGAAGCTTTCTTT.

The gene calls are TRBV19 and TRBJ2-1, with a tentative D call TRBD1 (6 bases). V lost 3 bases and J lost 4, with 10 bases in between. The CDR3 runs to 14 residues. Germline V gives CDR1 LNHDA, CDR2 SQIVND (reference sequence). The CDR3 spells CASSIGTPYNEQFF. The CDR3 DNA follows: TGTGCCAGTAGTATCGGGACACCTTACAATGAGCAGTTCTTC.

The V and J genes are TRBV7-8 and TRBJ2-5; 10 bases agree with TRBD1. The CDR3 is 15 amino acids. The germline V gene encodes CDR1 SGHVS and CDR2 FQNEAQ. V shed 5 bases and J 5 bases; nucleotides not matched to a gene: 8. The CDR3 here is CASSLSGTGDETQYF. For the CDR3, the DNA is TGTGCCAGCAGCCTTTCCGGGACAGGGGACGAGACCCAGTACTTC.

The sample holds a few counts of this clonotype. V usage is TRBV4-2 and J usage is TRBJ2-1; D gene ambiguous. CDR3 length: 15 amino acids. Germline V gene data show CDR1 as LGHNA and CDR2 as YNFKEQ. Trimming cost V 0 bases and J 8 bases, with 14 bases left between them. For the CDR3, the DNA is TGTGCCAGCAGCCAAGAGTTTTCCCTCGGCGATGAGCAGTTCTTC. Translated, it gives CASSQEFSLGDEQFF.

This clonotype was detected a few times. J is TRBJ2-1 and V is TRBV12-3 or TRBV12-4, with 7 bases that match TRBD2. The CDR3 extends over 18 amino acids. J was trimmed by 0 bases and V by 1 base; bases with no gene match: 9. In DNA form, the CDR3 reads TGTGCCAGCAGTTTAGGGGCGGGGGTTACCCACTCCTACAATGAGCAGTTCTTC. Translating it yields CASSLGAGVTHSYNEQFF.

This clonotype appeared a few times. The chain couples TRBV25-1 to TRBJ2-5; D not resolved. V was pared by 1 base and J by 6 bases, with 15 bases between. CDR3 length equals 15 residues. From germline, CDR1 is MGHDK and CDR2 SYGVNS. CDR3 in amino acids: CASSESSIVPKTQYF. As DNA, the CDR3 is TGTGCCAGCAGTGAATCTTCTATCGTCCCGAAGACCCAGTACTTC.

This clonotype has a handful of counts. J is TRBJ2-3 and V is TRBV7-9, with 7 bases fitting TRBD1. Trimming at V came to 3 bases and at J to 0 bases, leaving 9 bases not matched to a gene. The CDR3 has 17 residues. Looked up from germline, CDR1 is SEHNR and CDR2 is FQNEAQ (reference sequence). CDR3 in amino acids: CASSFPKGATSTDTQYF. The CDR3 DNA is TGTGCCAGCAGCTTTCCAAAGGGGGCTACCAGCACAGATACGCAGTATTTT.

This clonotype was seen a handful of times. The chain is built from TRBV6-1 and TRBJ1-2; unclear D gene. The germline V gene has CDR1 MNHNS and CDR2 SASEGT. The ends were cut back, 6 bases at V and 4 bases at J, with 18 bases in the middle. CDR3 length: 15 amino acids. CDR3 protein: CASRPGVGSSYGYTF. The CDR3 DNA follows: TGTGCCAGCAGACCCGGGGTTGGAAGTTCCTATGGCTACACCTTC.

This rearrangement joins TRBV5-1 to TRBJ1-6, with 9 bases identical to TRBD1. V lost 4 bases to trimming and J lost 7 bases; unmatched junction nucleotides: 9. Germline V gene sequence: CDR1 SGHRS, CDR2 YFSETQ. The CDR3 is 16 amino acids. CDR3 loop: CASSLWGTGSNSPLHF. Written as DNA, the CDR3 is TGCGCCAGCAGCCTATGGGGGACAGGGAGCAATTCACCCCTCCACTTT.

On this clonotype itself: This clone may be a read error of a much larger clone one base away. This chain connects TRBV7-2 to TRBJ2-5; 7 bases agree with TRBD2. Germline CDR1 SGHTA, CDR2 FQGNSA. V was pared by 5 bases and J by 3 bases, with 15 bases of the junction left unmatched. The CDR3 consists of 17 residues. The CDR3 DNA reads as TGTGCCAGCAGCCTGGCGGATAACGGCGGGGGTGAAGAGACCCAGTACTTC. Its translation: CASSLADNGGGEETQYF.

The chain recombines TRBV6-1 with TRBJ1-5; D call uncertain. Germline V gene sequence: CDR1 MNHNS, CDR2 SASEGT. The CDR3 length is 18 residues. Trimming shortened V by 1 base and J by 0 bases, and 16 bases separated the two germline ends. In nucleotides, the CDR3 is TGTGCCAGCAGTGAAGATGCCCCACAAGCCGTTAGCAATCAGCCCCAGCATTTT. This codes for CASSEDAPQAVSNQPQHF.

The chain couples TRBV13 to TRBJ2-1, with TRBD1 matching 11 bases. V gave up 3 bases and J gave up 3 bases; unmatched junction bases: 7. CDR1 is PRHDT, CDR2 FYEKMQ, per germline (reference sequence). This CDR3 contains 17 residues. The chain's CDR3 is CASSLEGQGAYYNEQFF. In nucleotides, the CDR3 is TGTGCCAGCAGCTTGGAAGGACAGGGGGCCTACTACAATGAGCAGTTCTTC. The variable domain in full, with the rest retrieved from reference TRBV13 and TRBJ2-1, is AAGVIQSPRHLIKEKRETATLKCYPIPRHDTVYWYQQGPGQDPQFLISFYEKMQSDKGSIPDRFSAQQFSDYHSELNMSSLELGDSALYFCASSLEGQGAYYNEQFFGPGTRLTVL.

This clonotype was seen a handful of times. The genes are TRBV2 and TRBJ2-2; possibly TRBD2 for D (6 bases). CDR1 is SNHLY and CDR2 is FYNNEI in the germline V gene. CDR3 size: 15 residues. The germline V and J ends were trimmed by 4 bases and 2 bases, with 11 bases remaining between them. CDR3 nucleotides: TGTGCCAGCAGTGGGAGGAGGGGTAACACCGGGGAGCTGTTTTTT. Translation gives CASSGRRGNTGELFF.

The chain recombines TRBV11-2 with TRBJ2-7, with D uncertain. CDR1 SGHAT and CDR2 FQNNGV come from the germline V gene. The CDR3 length is 17 residues. Trimming took 5 bases from V and 4 from J, leaving 24 bases between them. The CDR3 spells CASSPWTDPSLSYEQYF. The DNA of the CDR3 is TGTGCCAGCAGCCCCTGGACCGACCCCTCCCTATCTTACGAGCAGTACTTC.